This T cell receptor (beta chain) was identified in a study of identical twins. Via MiXCR, TCRdb re-called the 5' RACE reads, giving one row per CDR3 protein. Of just over 450,000 distinct CDR3 sequences in the sample, approximately 14% were seen once. In this sample, this clonotype turned up a few times. Its antigen is unknown. The germline gives CDR1 LGHNA, CDR2 YSLEER. CDR3 size: 14 residues. Trimming removed 0 bases at V and 6 bases at J, with 10 bases between. Whole-study results and caveats: The authors noted that invariant MAIT and iNKT cells could partly confound zero-insertion analyses. The analysis was cross-sectional rather than longitudinal within donors. In cord blood, abundant beta clonotypes had fewer insertions; memory showed no trend. Out-of-frame alpha sequences shared by twins were enriched for low generation probability.

The data were also submitted as part of a second study, on yellow fever vaccine responses in identical twins.

The sample was CD4+ T cells sorted from blood. This TCR was sampled from a woman between 18 and 29 years old in good health. The V gene is TRBV4-3, the J gene TRBJ2-3, with unresolved D. The CDR3 coding sequence is TGCGCCAGCAGCCAAGATGCCGCCGCCGATACGCAGTATTTT. Protein product: CASSQDAAADTQYF.